Each of the 20 T cell receptor beta chains below was sequenced from the same sample in a study of T cells in Graves' hyperthyroidism and ophthalmopathy. TCR beta CDR3 region amplification was performed from RNA transcripts. Using the HTBI primer set, a first-round RT-PCR was run on the TCR CDR3. TCRdb processed the multiplex PCR reads anew with MiXCR; each CDR3 protein has one entry. The sample carries under 400,000 distinct CDR3 sequences, roughly 15% recorded once. The specimen sequenced was blood. These TCRs come from a woman between 55 and 75 years old with Graves' ophthalmopathy.

The gene calls are TRBV20-1 and TRBJ2-6, with a tentative D call TRBD1 (5 bases). The CDR3 runs 15 residues. The V end lost 4 bases, the J end lost 0 bases, and 10 bases lay between the germline ends. CDR1 and CDR2 from the germline V gene are DFQATT and SNEGSKA (reference sequence). CDR3 bases: TGCAGTGCTATTGCCAGGGTCTCTGGGGCCAACGTCCTGACTTTC. Protein sequence: CSAIARVSGANVLTF.

J is TRBJ2-1 and V is TRBV7-9; TRBD1 matches 11 bases. Germline trimming cut 6 bases from V and 6 bases from J; bases unmatched to any gene: 4. The V gene's germline CDR1 is SEHNR and CDR2 FQNEAQ (reference sequence). CDR3 length: 14 amino acids. Here the CDR3 reads CASSPGTGGNEQFF. The CDR3 DNA reads TGTGCCAGCAGTCCCGGGACAGGGGGCAATGAGCAGTTCTTC. Combining the CDR3 with reference TRBV7-9 and TRBJ2-1 gives the whole variable domain DTGVSQNPRHKITKRGQNVTFRCDPISEHNRLYWYRQTLGQGPEFLTYFQNEAQLEKSRLLSDRFSAERPKGSFSTLEIQRTEQGDSAMYLCASSPGTGGNEQFFGPGTRLTVL.

About this clonotype itself: Being one base from a much bigger clone, this may be a read error. The chain carries TRBV28 and TRBJ2-5; 11 bases are a match to TRBD1. Trimming cost V 6 bases and J 5 bases; bases outside gene matches: 11. Germline V lookup: CDR1 MDHEN, CDR2 SYDVKM. The CDR3 consists of 16 residues. The CDR3 DNA reads TGTGCCAGCAGCGGACAGGGGGCGAGTTCTCGGGAGACCCAGTACTTC. The encoded protein is CASSGQGASSRETQYF.

The V call is TRBV6-2 or TRBV6-3, the J call TRBJ1-6; maybe TRBD1 (5 bases). Trimming removed 7 bases from V and 3 bases from J, with 16 bases in between. This CDR3 spans 16 amino acids. The germline gives CDR1 MNHEY, CDR2 SVGEGT. CDR3 sequence: CASTERQRGYNSPLHF. The CDR3 nucleotides read TGTGCCAGCACCGAGCGACAGAGAGGCTATAATTCACCCCTCCACTTT.

CDR3 amino acids: CATSDTRRTTDTQYF. The CDR3 bases are TGTGCCACCAGTGACACTCGACGGACCACAGATACGCAGTATTTT. V and J are TRBV24-1 and TRBJ2-3; D unresolved. The CDR3 has 15 residues. CDR1 and CDR2 (germline): KGHDR, SFDVKD. The V and J ends lost 4 bases and 2 bases respectively, with 12 bases between them.

This clonotype was recorded at least ten times. CDR3 sequence (DNA): TGTGCCAGCAGCTTGCCGGTGGGGGTTTGGGGTACGCAGTATTTT. This encodes CASSLPVGVWGTQYF. The chain links TRBV11-2 to TRBJ2-3; D is perhaps TRBD1 or TRBD2 (5 bases each). Germline values: CDR1 SGHAT, CDR2 FQNNGV. The germline V and J ends were trimmed by 3 bases and 8 bases, with 18 bases remaining between them. The CDR3 sequence is 15 residues long. The full variable domain, in which reference TRBV11-2 and TRBJ2-3 provide the parts outside the CDR3, is EAGVAQSPRYKIIEKRQSVAFWCNPISGHATLYWYQQILGQGPKLLIQFQNNGVVDDSQLPKDRFSAERLKGVDSTLKIQPAKLEDSAVYLCASSLPVGVWGTQYFGPGTRLTVL.

The chain is built from TRBV9 and TRBJ1-1, with TRBD1 as a possible D gene (5 bases). The CDR3 contains 13 residues. V was shortened by 3 bases and J by 2 bases, with 8 bases between the two germline ends. The germline V gene has CDR1 SGDLS and CDR2 YYNGEE. CDR3 loop: CASSGDHNTEAFF. The CDR3 DNA reads as TGTGCCAGCAGCGGGGACCACAACACTGAAGCTTTCTTT.

Ten or more counts support this clonotype. The chain combines TRBV20-1 with TRBJ2-1; the D gene is possibly TRBD1 (5 bases). From germline, CDR1 is DFQATT and CDR2 SNEGSKA (reference sequence). Trimming took 2 bases from V and 8 from J, leaving 19 bases between them. The CDR3 extends over 15 amino acids. The CDR3 sequence is CSARYRVGALHEQFF. The CDR3 nucleotides are TGCAGTGCTAGATACCGGGTAGGGGCATTACATGAGCAGTTCTTC.

There are many counts of this clonotype. The rearrangement uses TRBV11-2 and TRBJ2-1, with 10 bases aligning to TRBD2. The CDR3 sequence is 15 residues long. V shed 6 bases, J shed 4 bases, and the junction held 6 bases outside the gene matches. The germline CDR1 and CDR2 sequences are SGHAT and FQNNGV. The CDR3: CASRYQREGYNEQFF. The CDR3 DNA reads as TGTGCCAGCAGATACCAGCGGGAGGGGTACAATGAGCAGTTCTTC.

The chain links TRBV30 to TRBJ2-7, with 8 nucleotides matching TRBD1. The germline V gene has CDR1 GTSNPN and CDR2 SVGIG (reference sequence). The length of the CDR3 is 12 residues. The ends lost 5 bases at V and 3 bases at J; junction bases unmatched: 3. The CDR3 is CAWSGTGYEQYF. In DNA form, the CDR3 reads TGTGCCTGGTCCGGGACAGGCTACGAGCAGTACTTC. Supplemented by reference TRBV30 and TRBJ2-7, the full variable domain reads SQTIHQWPATLVQPVGSPLSLECTVEGTSNPNLYWYRQAAGRGLQLLFYSVGIGQISSEVPQNLSASRPQDRQFILSSKKLLLSDSGFYLCAWSGTGYEQYFGPGTRLTVT.

This clonotype came up many times. J is TRBJ2-7 and V is TRBV27, with TRBD2 identical over 10 bases. This CDR3 spans 14 amino acids. The J segment lost 4 bases and the V segment lost 4 bases, leaving 4 bases of the junction unmatched. Germline assignment: CDR1 MNHEY and CDR2 SMNVEV (reference sequence). CDR3 residues: CASSWSGGAYEQYF. CDR3 DNA: TGTGCCAGCAGTTGGAGCGGGGGGGCTTACGAGCAGTACTTC.

The V and J genes are TRBV7-9 and TRBJ2-1, with D perhaps matching TRBD1 (6 bases). The V end lost 4 bases, the J end lost 0 bases, and 19 bases lay between the germline ends. The CDR3 runs 18 residues. Germline lookup yields CDR1 SEHNR and CDR2 FQNEAQ (reference sequence). The CDR3 is CASSSGVQMGASYNEQFF. The CDR3 region has the DNA TGTGCCAGCAGCTCAGGGGTCCAGATGGGGGCCTCCTACAATGAGCAGTTCTTC. The variable domain in full, with the rest retrieved from reference TRBV7-9 and TRBJ2-1, is DTGVSQNPRHKITKRGQNVTFRCDPISEHNRLYWYRQTLGQGPEFLTYFQNEAQLEKSRLLSDRFSAERPKGSFSTLEIQRTEQGDSAMYLCASSSGVQMGASYNEQFFGPGTRLTVL.

This rearrangement joins TRBV24-1 to TRBJ2-5, with 13 bases matching TRBD2. There are 17 residues in the CDR3. Germline V gene lookup returns CDR1 KGHDR and CDR2 SFDVKD. V dropped 4 bases and J dropped 5; count of bases not matched to a gene: 9. CDR3 DNA sequence: TGTGCCACCAGTGAAGCATGGACTAGCGGGAGCTTGGAGACCCAGTACTTC. Amino acid sequence: CATSEAWTSGSLETQYF.

This clonotype was counted only a few times. CDR3 sequence: CASSYPSRRGYNEQFF. The CDR3 DNA follows: TGTGCCAGCAGTTACCCATCCAGGAGGGGGTACAATGAGCAGTTCTTC. This chain connects TRBV6-2 or TRBV6-3 to TRBJ2-1; D might be TRBD1 or TRBD2, each matching 6 bases. The V and J ends lost 2 bases and 4 bases respectively, with 15 bases between them. The CDR3 is made up of 16 amino acids. Germline V gene data show CDR1 as MNHEY and CDR2 as SVGEGT.

Concerning this clonotype itself: This sequence may be a read error, since a much larger clone differs from it by one base. The CDR3 loop is CATSDLAGVNEQFF. CDR3 DNA sequence: TGTGCCACCAGTGATCTAGCGGGAGTCAATGAGCAGTTCTTC. The rearrangement joins TRBV6-1 to TRBJ2-1, with TRBD2 identical over 10 bases. CDR1 is MNHNS, CDR2 SASEGT, per germline. The CDR3 loop spans 14 amino acids.

V usage is TRBV9 and J usage is TRBJ1-6; D is unclear. Germline V CDR1 and CDR2: SGDLS, YYNGEE. The CDR3 sequence is 13 residues long. Trimming stripped 1 base from V and 7 bases from J, with 6 bases between. The CDR3: CASSVKGNSPLHF. For the CDR3, the DNA is TGTGCCAGCAGCGTAAAAGGGAATTCACCCCTCCACTTT.

This clonotype was detected a few times. The chain carries TRBV12-3 or TRBV12-4 and TRBJ1-6, with D uncertain. V lost 3 bases to trimming and J lost 9 bases, with 15 bases between them. The CDR3 loop spans 15 amino acids. The CDR3 loop is CASSFRAVGISPLHF. CDR3 in DNA: TGTGCCAGCAGTTTTCGTGCCGTCGGGATTTCACCCCTCCACTTT.

V usage is TRBV18 and J usage is TRBJ2-5; 8 nucleotides agree with TRBD2. The CDR3 totals 16 residues. V shed 3 bases, J shed 4 bases, and the junction held 10 bases outside the gene matches. The germline CDR1 and CDR2 sequences are KGHSH and LQKENI. CDR3 sequence reads: CASSPPQGTRGETQYF. Here the CDR3 DNA reads TGTGCCAGCTCACCCCCTCAGGGGACTAGGGGAGAGACCCAGTACTTC.

This clonotype was counted many times. The chain uses TRBV20-1 and TRBJ2-7, with TRBD1 identical over 7 bases. In germline, CDR1 is DFQATT, CDR2 SNEGSKA (reference sequence). J gave up 6 bases and V 2 bases, and 7 bases lay outside the gene matches. There are 13 residues in the CDR3. Written as DNA, the CDR3 is TGCAGTGCTAGAAAGACAGGGCGGCTCGAGCAGTACTTC. Translating gives CSARKTGRLEQYF.

This chain joins TRBV5-4 and TRBJ1-2, with D possibly being TRBD1 (5 bases). The ends were cut back, 4 bases at V and 6 bases at J, with 13 bases in the middle. The CDR3 totals 13 residues. Germline lookup yields CDR1 SGHNT and CDR2 YYREEE (reference sequence). The chain's CDR3 is CASSAQGIDGYTF. The DNA for the CDR3 is TGTGCCAGCAGCGCGCAGGGAATAGATGGCTACACCTTC. Variable domain in full (rest from reference TRBV5-4 and TRBJ1-2): ETGVTQSPTHLIKTRGQQVTLRCSSQSGHNTVSWYQQALGQGPQFIFQYYREEENGRGNFPPRFSGLQFPNYSSELNVNALELDDSALYLCASSAQGIDGYTFGSGTRLTVV.